This entry lists 30 T cell receptor beta chains sequenced from one sample in a study of CD8+CD57+ T cells in acquired aplastic anemia. Profiles of TCR beta VDJ and CDR3 were generated from a genomic DNA template. TCRdb reprocessed the reads via MiXCR and lists one record per CDR3 protein. The table records 150,000 to 200,000 distinct CDR3 sequences, roughly 45% of them present only once. The sample consisted of sorted CD4+, CD8+, or CD8+CD57+ T cells (not recorded which) from PBMCs. The receptors were sampled from a human donor in good health.

With regard to this clonotype: A junction end diverges from the germline sequence, so it may reflect a read error. The chain joins TRBV7-6 to TRBJ2-5, with D tentatively TRBD2 (5 bases). Germline-derived CDR1 and CDR2 are SGHVS and FNYEAQ. CDR3 size: 14 residues. The chain's CDR3 is CASSQATEWETQHF. The CDR3 DNA sequence: TGTGCCAGCAGCCAAGCTACGGAGTGGGAGACCCAGCACTTT.

The V gene is TRBV7-2, the J gene TRBJ1-5; no reliable D call. The CDR3 covers 12 residues. Trimming took 2 bases from V and 6 from J, leaving 5 bases between them. CDR1 and CDR2 from the germline V gene are SGHTA and FQGNSA. The CDR3 region has the DNA TGTGCCAGCAGCTTACCAGGTCAGCCCCAGCATTTT. This sequence encodes CASSLPGQPQHF.

This clonotype was recorded once. The rearrangement links TRBV20-1 to TRBJ2-1; possible D gene TRBD2, 5 bases. CDR1 and CDR2 (germline): DFQATT, SNEGSKA (reference sequence). Deletions cut 6 bases from V and 7 bases from J, with 22 bases between. The CDR3 covers 15 residues. The CDR3 protein is CSASTGHSDSNEQFF. The DNA of the CDR3 is TGCAGTGCCAGCACTGGGCACTCGGACTCGAATGAGCAGTTCTTC.

The chain links TRBV5-4 to TRBJ1-2; 7 nucleotides match TRBD1. Unmatched junction bases numbered 5, after V lost 5 bases and J lost 4 bases. Germline V gene sequence: CDR1 SGHNT, CDR2 YYREEE (reference sequence). This CDR3 has 13 residues. CDR3 sequence: CASSPGQTYGYTF. The CDR3 nucleotides read TGTGCCAGCAGTCCGGGACAGACCTATGGCTACACCTTC.

This clonotype has a single count. This clone may be a read error of a much larger clone one base away. The V and J genes are TRBV12-3 or TRBV12-4 and TRBJ2-7; TRBD2 might be the D (6 bases). V was cut by 3 bases and J by 3 bases, with 12 bases left in between. This CDR3 is built from 14 residues. The DNA for the CDR3 is TGTGCCAGCAGTTTCCATGACGGGAGCTACGAGCAGTACTTC. As protein: CASSFHDGSYEQYF.

The count of this clonotype is one. The V call is TRBV19, the J call TRBJ2-3; 7 bases agree with TRBD2. V was pared by 3 bases and J by 0 bases, with 3 bases of the junction left unmatched. CDR3 size: 15 residues. Germline CDR1 and CDR2: LNHDA and SQIVND (reference sequence). The DNA for the CDR3 is TGTGCCAGTAGTATTGGGAGGGAAAGCACAGATACGCAGTATTTT. The encoded protein is CASSIGRESTDTQYF.

This chain uses TRBV19 with TRBJ2-3; unclear D gene. Germline V gene lookup returns CDR1 LNHDA and CDR2 SQIVND (reference sequence). The CDR3 has 12 amino acids. Deletions cut 5 bases from V and 6 bases from J, with 9 bases between. The CDR3: CASSQGWDTQYF. The CDR3 coding sequence is TGTGCCAGTAGTCAAGGATGGGATACGCAGTATTTT.

This clonotype occurred many times. CDR3 loop: CASSYRERETEAFF. The CDR3 nucleotides are TGTGCCAGCAGTTACAGGGAGAGGGAAACTGAAGCTTTCTTT. This sequence joins TRBV6-6 and TRBJ1-1; no clear D gene. The CDR3 covers 14 residues. Germline V CDR1 and CDR2: MNHNY, SVGAGI (reference sequence). The V end lost 2 bases, the J end lost 5 bases, and 12 bases lay between the germline ends.

This clonotype appeared many times. This sequence joins TRBV20-1 and TRBJ1-5; no firm D call. Looked up from germline, CDR1 is DFQATT and CDR2 is SNEGSKA (reference sequence). The CDR3 is 15 amino acids. The V and J ends lost 6 bases and 0 bases respectively, with 15 bases between them. The CDR3 here is CSAPIDSYSNQPQHF. CDR3 nucleotide sequence: TGCAGTGCCCCTATCGATAGTTATAGCAATCAGCCCCAGCATTTT.

This clonotype was found many times. V and J are TRBV29-1 and TRBJ1-2; 7 bases map to TRBD1. From germline, CDR1 is SQVTM and CDR2 ANQGSEA. V trimming: 6 bases; J trimming: 0 bases; junction bases outside the gene matches: 1. The CDR3 is 12 amino acids. CDR3 sequence: CSVGQSNYGYTF. In DNA, the CDR3 is TGCAGCGTGGGACAGTCTAACTATGGCTACACCTTC.

This clonotype was seen repeatedly, ten times or more. This rearrangement joins TRBV2 to TRBJ2-5, with TRBD2 matching 8 bases. The ends lost 7 bases at V and 1 base at J; junction bases unmatched: 8. Per germline, CDR1 SNHLY and CDR2 FYNNEI. The CDR3 contains 15 residues. CDR3 DNA: TGTGCCAGCACCCGCTCGGGGGGGATCCAAGAGACCCAGTACTTC. Protein: CASTRSGGIQETQYF.

This clonotype was detected only once. The chain joins TRBV9 to TRBJ1-1; D is undetermined. The germline V and J ends were trimmed by 4 bases and 4 bases, with 17 bases remaining between them. In germline, CDR1 is SGDLS, CDR2 YYNGEE. This CDR3 comprises 15 residues. CDR3 DNA: TGTGCCAGCAGCCAAGATCCAGGATGGGGCACTGAAGCTTTCTTT. It encodes CASSQDPGWGTEAFF. Together with reference TRBV9 and TRBJ1-1, the CDR3 gives the full variable domain: DSGVTQTPKHLITATGQRVTLRCSPRSGDLSVYWYQQSLDQGLQFLIQYYNGEERAKGNILERFSAQQFPDLHSELNLSSLELGDSALYFCASSQDPGWGTEAFFGQGTRLTVV.

V usage is TRBV7-8 and J usage is TRBJ2-7; a weak D match, TRBD2 (5 bases). This CDR3 has 14 residues. Per the germline V gene, CDR1 is SGHVS and CDR2 is FQNEAQ. The V end was cut by 1 base, the J end by 6 bases, with 13 bases between. Written as DNA, the CDR3 is TGTGCCAGCAGCTTAGAGTTTGGCGAGGGCGAGCAGTACTTC. Its protein is CASSLEFGEGEQYF.

This clonotype was detected many times. The junction departs from germline at one end; a sequencing error may be responsible. The chain employs TRBV7-7 and TRBJ2-7, with D possibly matching TRBD2 (5 bases). The germline V gene encodes CDR1 SSHAT and CDR2 FNYEAQ (reference sequence). The CDR3 covers 15 residues. CDR3 sequence (DNA): TGTGCTAGCAGCTTAGCGCTTTCTGGCAGCCACGAGCAGTACTTC. It is translated as CASSLALSGSHEQYF. The full variable domain, completed using reference TRBV7-7 and TRBJ2-7, is GAGVSQSPRYKVTKRGQDVTLRCDPISSHATLYWYQQALGQGPEFLTYFNYEAQPDKSGLPSDRFSAERPEGSISTLTIQRTEQRDSAMYRCASSLALSGSHEQYFGPGTRLTVT.

This clonotype has at least ten counts. The chain is built from TRBV20-1 and TRBJ2-7; TRBD2 aligns across 7 bases. CDR1 is DFQATT and CDR2 is SNEGSKA in the germline V gene (reference sequence). The V segment lost 3 bases and the J segment 0 bases; nucleotides outside the gene matches: 11. The CDR3 is 16 residues long. In DNA, the CDR3 is TGCAGTGCTAGGGGCATTGGGGGGGGTAGCTCCTACGAGCAGTACTTC. The encoded protein is CSARGIGGGSSYEQYF.

This clonotype appeared a single time. The chain recombines TRBV19 with TRBJ1-5; D is possibly TRBD1 (6 bases). Germline lookup yields CDR1 LNHDA and CDR2 SQIVND (reference sequence). The V gene lost 8 bases and the J gene lost 6 bases, with 11 bases spanning the gap. CDR3 length equals 12 residues. CDR3 nucleotides: TGTGCCAGTGAGGGGGGGCTTCAGCCCCAGCATTTT. The encoded protein is CASEGGLQPQHF.

At least ten counts were recorded for this clonotype. V and J are TRBV6-5 and TRBJ2-3; tentatively, D is TRBD1 (6 bases). The CDR3 totals 14 residues. Germline loops: CDR1 MNHEY, CDR2 SVGAGI. The V end was cut by 1 base, the J end by 4 bases, with 9 bases between. CDR3 in DNA: TGTGCCAGCAGTTACTTACAGGGCTCAGATACGCAGTATTTT. It encodes CASSYLQGSDTQYF.

This clonotype was counted many times. The CDR3: CASSRTGGYEQYF. The CDR3 nucleotides are TGTGCCAGCAGCCGAACAGGGGGCTACGAGCAGTACTTC. V usage is TRBV3-1 and J usage is TRBJ2-7, with 8 bases identical to TRBD1. The germline CDR1 and CDR2 sequences are LGHDT and YNNKEL (reference sequence). CDR3 length: 13 amino acids. Germline trimming cut 4 bases from V and 3 bases from J; bases unmatched to any gene: 2.

There are many counts of this clonotype. The chain couples TRBV7-2 to TRBJ1-1; D is ambiguous. This CDR3 is built from 15 residues. V was pared by 0 bases and J by 4 bases, with 12 bases between. Germline V lookup: CDR1 SGHTA, CDR2 FQGNSA. The DNA of the CDR3 is TGTGCCAGCAGCTTAGCCGGTGGGAGTTCCACTGAAGCTTTCTTT. This translates into CASSLAGGSSTEAFF.

This clonotype was seen only once. A much larger clone differs from this one at a single base, so this may be a read error. The chain employs TRBV5-1 and TRBJ2-1; weak D call: TRBD1 (6 bases). Germline CDR1 and CDR2: SGHRS and YFSETQ. The CDR3 spans 13 residues. CDR3 loop: CANSSGQNNEQFF. Written as DNA, the CDR3 is TGCGCCAACAGCTCGGGACAAAACAATGAGCAGTTCTTC.

This clonotype came up many times. At one of its ends the junction is not consistent with the germline gene, which may arise from a read error. The rearrangement uses TRBV11-2 and TRBJ2-1, with TRBD2 identical over 11 bases. The CDR3 consists of 15 residues. From germline, CDR1 is SGHAT and CDR2 FQNNGV. CDR3 amino acids: CASSALAGGPGIDVF. The CDR3 DNA sequence: TGTGCCAGCAGCGCATTAGCGGGAGGGCCGGGAATTGATGTCTTC.

At least ten counts were recorded for this clonotype. V gene TRBV15 combines with J gene TRBJ2-5, with unresolved D. The CDR3 extends over 15 amino acids. Trimming took 1 base from V and 1 from J, leaving 10 bases between them. Germline CDR1 LNHNV, CDR2 YYDKDF (reference sequence). As DNA, the CDR3 is TGTGCCACCAGCAGAGGAGCAGGTATCCAAGAGACCCAGTACTTC. This encodes CATSRGAGIQETQYF.

This chain connects TRBV12-3 or TRBV12-4 to TRBJ2-1, with 10 bases matching TRBD1. The length of the CDR3 is 15 residues. V trimming: 3 bases; J trimming: 3 bases; junction bases outside the gene matches: 2. For the CDR3, the DNA is TGTGCCAGCAGTTTGAGGACAGGGGGCTACAATGAGCAGTTCTTC. As protein: CASSLRTGGYNEQFF.

On this clonotype: Its ends do not fully match the called genes, so a read error is possible. This chain joins TRBV5-4 and TRBJ2-1, with D possibly TRBD2 on 5 matching bases. CDR3 length: 15 residues. CDR1 and CDR2 (germline): SGHNT, YYREEE (reference sequence). CDR3 DNA sequence: TGTGCCAACAGCGTGGACCAGTCGGGGTACAATGAGCAGTTCTTC. Translating it yields CANSVDQSGYNEQFF. Full variable domain (outside the CDR3, taken from reference TRBV5-4 and TRBJ2-1): ETGVTQSPTHLIKTRGQQVTLRCSSQSGHNTVSWYQQALGQGPQFIFQYYREEENGRGNFPPRFSGLQFPNYSSELNVNALELDDSALYLCANSVDQSGYNEQFFGPGTRLTVL.

With regard to this clonotype: The CDR3 end shows no conserved phenylalanine or tryptophan, and so a read error is likely. Because the CDR3's place on the DNA is in doubt, the DNA is left out and the CDR3 is given as listed by TCRdb. The rearrangement uses TRBV9 and TRBJ2-7; the table's D call of TRBD2 was not tested on the DNA. Per the germline V gene, CDR1 is SGDLS and CDR2 is YYNGEE. Termini included, the CDR3 measures 8 amino acids. The CDR3 is CASSPLAG.

The CDR3 loop reads CASSFGGLDTQYF. As DNA, the CDR3 is TGTGCCAGCAGCTTTGGAGGGTTAGATACGCAGTATTTT. The chain uses TRBV7-9 and TRBJ2-3; maybe TRBD2 (6 bases). In germline, CDR1 is SEHNR, CDR2 FQNEAQ (reference sequence). V shed 3 bases and J shed 5 bases, with 9 bases lying between them. The CDR3 has 13 residues.

V is TRBV24-1 and J is TRBJ1-5; maybe TRBD1 (5 bases). V lost 7 bases and J 9 bases, leaving 18 bases between the germline ends. From germline, CDR1 is KGHDR and CDR2 SFDVKD. The CDR3 covers 14 residues. CDR3 amino acids: CATSNRDGTGPQHF. The CDR3, as DNA: TGTGCCACCAGCAACCGGGACGGCACGGGGCCCCAGCATTTT.

This clonotype appeared many times. The chain combines TRBV5-6 with TRBJ2-7; the D call may be TRBD1 or TRBD2 (5 bases each). The CDR3 covers 14 residues. V lost 2 bases and J 8 bases, leaving 17 bases between the germline ends. From germline, CDR1 is SGHDT and CDR2 YYEEEE. CDR3 coding DNA: TGTGCCAGCAGCTTAATGAGGGTGGGGGAGCAGCAGTACTTC. Translating it yields CASSLMRVGEQQYF.

This clonotype was recorded at least ten times. This chain joins TRBV29-1 and TRBJ2-5, with 7 bases fitting TRBD2. Germline values: CDR1 SQVTM, CDR2 ANQGSEA. This CDR3 region has 12 residues. Germline trimming cut 7 bases from V and 5 bases from J; bases unmatched to any gene: 7. CDR3 amino acids: CSAWGGQETQYF. In nucleotides, the CDR3 is TGCAGCGCTTGGGGGGGTCAGGAGACCCAGTACTTC.

The sample holds one count of this clonotype. The rearrangement joins TRBV20-1 to TRBJ2-7; D is possibly TRBD1 (6 bases). Germline V gene sequence: CDR1 DFQATT, CDR2 SNEGSKA (reference sequence). The CDR3 consists of 14 residues. With 3 bases removed from V and 5 bases from J, the gap between germline ends came to 17 bases. As DNA, the CDR3 is TGCAGTGCTAGGGTCCCCAGGGGCCGGAACGAGCAGTACTTC. This sequence encodes CSARVPRGRNEQYF.